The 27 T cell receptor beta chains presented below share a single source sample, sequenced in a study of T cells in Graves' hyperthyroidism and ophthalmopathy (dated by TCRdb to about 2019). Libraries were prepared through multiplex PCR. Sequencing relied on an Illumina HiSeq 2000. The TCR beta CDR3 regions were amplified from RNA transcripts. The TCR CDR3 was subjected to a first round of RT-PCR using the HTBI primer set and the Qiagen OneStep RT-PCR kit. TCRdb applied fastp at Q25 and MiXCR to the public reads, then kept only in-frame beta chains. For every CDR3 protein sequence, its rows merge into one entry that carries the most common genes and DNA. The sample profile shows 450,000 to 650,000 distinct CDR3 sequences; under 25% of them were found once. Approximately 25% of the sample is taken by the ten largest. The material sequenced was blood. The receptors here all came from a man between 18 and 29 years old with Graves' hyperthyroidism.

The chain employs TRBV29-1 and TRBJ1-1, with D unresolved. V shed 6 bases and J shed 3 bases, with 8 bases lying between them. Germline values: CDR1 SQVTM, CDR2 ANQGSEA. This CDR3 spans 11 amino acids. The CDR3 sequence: CSVGRDTEAFF. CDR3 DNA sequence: TGCAGCGTGGGTAGGGACACTGAAGCTTTCTTT.

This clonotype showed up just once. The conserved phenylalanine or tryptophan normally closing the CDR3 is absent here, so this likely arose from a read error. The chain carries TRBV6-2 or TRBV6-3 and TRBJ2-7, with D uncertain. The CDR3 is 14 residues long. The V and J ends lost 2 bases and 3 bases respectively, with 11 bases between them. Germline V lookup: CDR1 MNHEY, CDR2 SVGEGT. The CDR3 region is CASSYKAGYYEQYY. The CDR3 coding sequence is TGTGCCAGCAGTTACAAGGCAGGCTACTACGAGCAGTACTAC.

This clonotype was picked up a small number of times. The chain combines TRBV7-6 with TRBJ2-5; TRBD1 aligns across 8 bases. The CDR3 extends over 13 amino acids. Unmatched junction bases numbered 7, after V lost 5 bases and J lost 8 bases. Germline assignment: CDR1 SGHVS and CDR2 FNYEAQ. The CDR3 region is CASSRDRSSTQYF. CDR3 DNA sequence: TGTGCCAGCAGCCGGGACAGGAGTTCAACCCAGTACTTC.

The CDR3 sequence: CASSLQGVNSPLHF. For the CDR3, the DNA is TGTGCCAGCTCACTACAGGGGGTTAATTCACCCCTCCACTTT. The V and J genes are TRBV18 and TRBJ1-6; 8 bases fit TRBD1. Trimming cost V 4 bases and J 6 bases; bases outside gene matches: 2. The CDR3 has 14 amino acids. Germline-derived CDR1 and CDR2 are KGHSH and LQKENI.

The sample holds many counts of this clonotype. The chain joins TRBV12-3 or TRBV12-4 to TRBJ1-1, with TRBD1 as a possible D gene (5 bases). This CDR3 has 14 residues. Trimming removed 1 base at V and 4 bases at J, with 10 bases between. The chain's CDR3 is CASSLEAGFTEAFF. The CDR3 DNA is TGTGCCAGCAGTTTAGAGGCAGGGTTCACTGAAGCTTTCTTT.

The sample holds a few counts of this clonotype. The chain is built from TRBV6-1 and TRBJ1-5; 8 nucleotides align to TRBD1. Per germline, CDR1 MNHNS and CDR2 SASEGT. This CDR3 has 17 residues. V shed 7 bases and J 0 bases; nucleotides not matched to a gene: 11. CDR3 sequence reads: CASTLGQGGYSNQPQHF. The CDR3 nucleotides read TGTGCCAGCACCTTAGGACAGGGAGGATATAGCAATCAGCCCCAGCATTTT.

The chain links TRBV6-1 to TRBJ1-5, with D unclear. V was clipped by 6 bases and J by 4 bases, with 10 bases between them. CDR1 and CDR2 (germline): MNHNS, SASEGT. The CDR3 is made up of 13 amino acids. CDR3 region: CASRVLRNQPQHF. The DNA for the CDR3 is TGTGCCAGCAGGGTCCTCCGTAATCAGCCCCAGCATTTT.

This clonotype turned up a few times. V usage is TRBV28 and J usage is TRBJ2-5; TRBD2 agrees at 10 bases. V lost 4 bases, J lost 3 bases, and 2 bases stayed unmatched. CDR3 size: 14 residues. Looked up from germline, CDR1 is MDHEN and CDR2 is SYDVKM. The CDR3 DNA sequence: TGTGCCAGCAGTTCGAGCGGGAGGGAAGAGACCCAGTACTTC. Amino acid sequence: CASSSSGREETQYF. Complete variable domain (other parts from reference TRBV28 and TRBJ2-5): DVKVTQSSRYLVKRTGEKVFLECVQDMDHENMFWYRQDPGLGLRLIYFSYDVKMKEKGDIPEGYSVSREKKERFSLILESASTNQTSMYLCASSSSGREETQYFGPGTRLLVL.

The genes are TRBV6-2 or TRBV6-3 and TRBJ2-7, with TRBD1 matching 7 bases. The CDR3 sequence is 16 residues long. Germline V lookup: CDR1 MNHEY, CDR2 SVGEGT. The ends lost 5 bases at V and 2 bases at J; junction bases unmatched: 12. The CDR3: CASSKPSGGPPYEQYF. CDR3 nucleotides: TGTGCCAGCAGTAAACCTTCAGGGGGTCCCCCCTACGAGCAGTACTTC.

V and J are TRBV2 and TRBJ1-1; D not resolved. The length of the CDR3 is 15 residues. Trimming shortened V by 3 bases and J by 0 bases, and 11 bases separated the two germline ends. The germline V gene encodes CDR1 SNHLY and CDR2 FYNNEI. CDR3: CASSEPRGLNTEAFF. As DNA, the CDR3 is TGTGCCAGCAGTGAGCCCCGGGGTCTGAACACTGAAGCTTTCTTT. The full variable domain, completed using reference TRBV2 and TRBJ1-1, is EPEVTQTPSHQVTQMGQEVILRCVPISNHLYFYWYRQILGQKVEFLVSFYNNEISEKSEIFDDQFSVERPDGSNFTLKIRSTKLEDSAMYFCASSEPRGLNTEAFFGQGTRLTVV.

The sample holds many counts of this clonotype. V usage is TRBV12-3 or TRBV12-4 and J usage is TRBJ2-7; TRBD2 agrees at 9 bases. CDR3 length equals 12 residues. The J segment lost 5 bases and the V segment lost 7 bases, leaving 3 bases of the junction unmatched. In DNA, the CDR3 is TGTGCCAGCATGGGCGGGAGGGACGAGCAGTACTTC. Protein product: CASMGGRDEQYF.

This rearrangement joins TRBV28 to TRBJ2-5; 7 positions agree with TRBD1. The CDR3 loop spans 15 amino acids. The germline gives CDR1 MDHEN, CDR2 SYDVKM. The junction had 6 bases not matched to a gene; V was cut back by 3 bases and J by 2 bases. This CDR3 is CASSFGTGAQETQYF. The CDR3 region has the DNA TGTGCCAGCAGTTTTGGAACAGGGGCGCAAGAGACCCAGTACTTC.

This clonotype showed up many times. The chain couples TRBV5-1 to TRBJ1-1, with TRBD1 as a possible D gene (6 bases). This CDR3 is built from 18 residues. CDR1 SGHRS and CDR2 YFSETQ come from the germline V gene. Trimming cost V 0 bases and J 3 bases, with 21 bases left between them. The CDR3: CASSLVGDTTQVDTEAFF. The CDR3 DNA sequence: TGCGCCAGCAGCTTGGTAGGGGACACCACCCAGGTGGACACTGAAGCTTTCTTT.

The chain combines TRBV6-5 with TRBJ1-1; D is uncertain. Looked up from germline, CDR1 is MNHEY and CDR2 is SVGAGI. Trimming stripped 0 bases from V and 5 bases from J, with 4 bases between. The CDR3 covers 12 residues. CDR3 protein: CASSYSITEAFF. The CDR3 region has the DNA TGTGCCAGCAGTTACTCGATTACTGAAGCTTTCTTT.

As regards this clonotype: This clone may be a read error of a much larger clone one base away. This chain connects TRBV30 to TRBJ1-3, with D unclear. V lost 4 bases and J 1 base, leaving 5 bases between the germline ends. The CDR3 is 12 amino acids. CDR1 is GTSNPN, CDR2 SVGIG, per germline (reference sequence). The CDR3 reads CAWNLSGNTIYF. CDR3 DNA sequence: TGTGCCTGGAACCTATCTGGAAACACCATATATTTT.

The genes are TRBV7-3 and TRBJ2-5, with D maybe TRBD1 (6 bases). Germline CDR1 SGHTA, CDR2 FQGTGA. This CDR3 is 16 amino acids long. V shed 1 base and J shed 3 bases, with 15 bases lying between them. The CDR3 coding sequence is TGTGCCAGCAGCTTAATGACAGGACTCGGAAAAGAGACCCAGTACTTC. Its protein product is CASSLMTGLGKETQYF. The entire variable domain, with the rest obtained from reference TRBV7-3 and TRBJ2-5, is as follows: GAGVSQTPSNKVTEKGKYVELRCDPISGHTALYWYRQSLGQGPEFLIYFQGTGAADDSGLPNDRFFAVRPEGSVSTLKIQRTERGDSAVYLCASSLMTGLGKETQYFGPGTRLLVL.

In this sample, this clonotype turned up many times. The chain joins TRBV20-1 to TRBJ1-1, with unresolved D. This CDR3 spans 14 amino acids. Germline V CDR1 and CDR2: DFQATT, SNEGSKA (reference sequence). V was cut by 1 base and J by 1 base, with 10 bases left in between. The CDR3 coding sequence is TGCAGTGCTAGAGTGGGCACAGCGAACACTGAAGCTTTCTTT. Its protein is CSARVGTANTEAFF.

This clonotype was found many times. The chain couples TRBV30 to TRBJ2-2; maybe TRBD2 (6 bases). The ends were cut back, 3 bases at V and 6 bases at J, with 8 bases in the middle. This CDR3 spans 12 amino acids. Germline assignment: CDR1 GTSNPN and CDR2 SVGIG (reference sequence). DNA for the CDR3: TGTGCCTGGAGCGGGGGTCCCGGGGAGCTGTTTTTT. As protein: CAWSGGPGELFF. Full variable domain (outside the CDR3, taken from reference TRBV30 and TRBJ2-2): SQTIHQWPATLVQPVGSPLSLECTVEGTSNPNLYWYRQAAGRGLQLLFYSVGIGQISSEVPQNLSASRPQDRQFILSSKKLLLSDSGFYLCAWSGGPGELFFGEGSRLTVL.

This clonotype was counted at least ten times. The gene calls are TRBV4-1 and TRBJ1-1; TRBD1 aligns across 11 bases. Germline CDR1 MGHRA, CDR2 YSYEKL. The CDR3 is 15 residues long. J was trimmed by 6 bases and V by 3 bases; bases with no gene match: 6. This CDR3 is CASSQYGTGGAEAFF. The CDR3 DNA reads TGCGCCAGCAGCCAGTACGGGACAGGGGGGGCTGAAGCTTTCTTT.

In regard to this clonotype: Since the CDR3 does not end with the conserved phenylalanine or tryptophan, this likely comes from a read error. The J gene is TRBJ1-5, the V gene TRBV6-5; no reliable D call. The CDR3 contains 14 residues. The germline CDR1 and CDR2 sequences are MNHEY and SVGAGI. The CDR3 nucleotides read TGTGCCAGCAGTTACTCACGGGGTAATCGGCCCCAGCATTCT. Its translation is CASSYSRGNRPQHS.

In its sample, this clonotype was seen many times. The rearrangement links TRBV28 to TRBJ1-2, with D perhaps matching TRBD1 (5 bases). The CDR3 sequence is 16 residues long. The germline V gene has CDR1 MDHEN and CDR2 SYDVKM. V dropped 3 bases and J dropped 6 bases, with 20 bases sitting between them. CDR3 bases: TGTGCCAGCAGTTTGTTGTTAAAAGGGACGGAACATGGCTACACCTTC. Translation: CASSLLLKGTEHGYTF.

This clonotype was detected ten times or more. The CDR3 protein is CASSQRIGRGQDQPQHF. CDR3 sequence (DNA): TGCGCCAGCAGCCAAAGGATCGGTAGGGGGCAGGATCAGCCCCAGCATTTT. The chain has TRBV4-1 and TRBJ1-5; 7 nucleotides align to TRBD1. V gave up 2 bases and J gave up 5 bases; unmatched junction bases: 12. Germline assignment: CDR1 MGHRA and CDR2 YSYEKL. CDR3 length: 17 amino acids.

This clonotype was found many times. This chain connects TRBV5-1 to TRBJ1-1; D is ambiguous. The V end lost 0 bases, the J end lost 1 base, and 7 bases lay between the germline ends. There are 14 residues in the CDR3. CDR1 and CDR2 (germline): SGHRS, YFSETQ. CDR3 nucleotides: TGCGCCAGCAGCTTGGACGGACCGAACACTGAAGCTTTCTTT. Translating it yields CASSLDGPNTEAFF.

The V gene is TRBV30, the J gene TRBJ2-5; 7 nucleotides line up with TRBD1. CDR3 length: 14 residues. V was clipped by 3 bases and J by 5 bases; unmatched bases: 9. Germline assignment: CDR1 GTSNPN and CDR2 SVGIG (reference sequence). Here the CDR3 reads CAWRRRTGGETQYF. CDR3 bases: TGTGCCTGGAGGAGAAGGACAGGCGGGGAGACCCAGTACTTC.

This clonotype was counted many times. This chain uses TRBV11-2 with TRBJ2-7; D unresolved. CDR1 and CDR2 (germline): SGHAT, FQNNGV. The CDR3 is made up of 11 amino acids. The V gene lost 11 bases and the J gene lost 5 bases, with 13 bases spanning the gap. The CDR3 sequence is CAGEIGDEQYF. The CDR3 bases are TGTGCCGGAGAAATTGGGGACGAGCAGTACTTC.

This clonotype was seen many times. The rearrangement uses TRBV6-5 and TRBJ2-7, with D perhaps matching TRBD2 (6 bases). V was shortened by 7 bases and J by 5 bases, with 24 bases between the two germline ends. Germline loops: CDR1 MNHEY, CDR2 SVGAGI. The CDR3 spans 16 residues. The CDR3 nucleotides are TGTGCCAGCACCGACCGCACGGGACTCCTAGGTCACGAGCAGTACTTC. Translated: CASTDRTGLLGHEQYF.

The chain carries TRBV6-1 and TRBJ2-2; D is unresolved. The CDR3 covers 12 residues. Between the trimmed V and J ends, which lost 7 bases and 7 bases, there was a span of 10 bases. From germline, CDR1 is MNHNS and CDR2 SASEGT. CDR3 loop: CASTPGNGELFF. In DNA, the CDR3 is TGTGCCAGCACCCCCGGTAACGGGGAGCTGTTTTTT.